The rows below give T cell receptor beta chains drawn from one sample of a study of T cells in Graves' hyperthyroidism and ophthalmopathy. TCRdb independently ran MiXCR on the multiplex PCR reads; one entry per CDR3 protein. Of over 350,000 distinct CDR3 sequences detected, roughly 13% appear once; the ten largest clones hold approximately 29%. Sequenced input: blood. All receptors derive from a man in his forties or fifties with Graves' ophthalmopathy. Each CDR3 is given with its conserved first and last residue. The D gene is left open where the match is weak. Some rows have no size entry. The others give once, few or many, or a class for an expanded clone.

J: TRBJ1-4; V: TRBV5-6; D: NA; size: NA; CDR3: CASTKTPVNEKLFF; DNA: TGTGCCAGCACAAAAACTCCAGTAAATGAGAAACTGTTTTTT
J: TRBJ2-1; V: TRBV3-1; D: TRBD2; size: many; CDR3: CASSLLGTSGSLNEQFF; DNA: TGTGCCAGCAGCCTATTAGGGACTAGCGGGAGTCTGAATGAGCAGTTCTTC
J: TRBJ2-1; V: TRBV11-2; D: TRBD2; size: many; CDR3: CASSLGGLAAGNEQFF; DNA: TGTGCCAGCAGCCTAGGGGGACTAGCGGCAGGGAATGAGCAGTTCTTC
J: TRBJ1-6; V: TRBV28; D: NA; size: many; CDR3: CASSFISPLHF; DNA: TGTGCCAGCTCTTTTATCTCACCCCTCCACTTT
J: TRBJ1-2; V: TRBV20-1; D: NA; size: NA; CDR3: CSAPRPNYGYTF; DNA: TGCAGTGCCCCACGCCCCAATTATGGCTACACCTTC
J: TRBJ2-1; V: TRBV30; D: NA; size: many; CDR3: CAWTRALAPYNEQFF; DNA: TGTGCCTGGACGAGGGCGCTAGCCCCCTACAATGAGCAGTTCTTC
J: TRBJ2-7; V: TRBV3-1; D: NA; size: many; CDR3: CASSQTAVRYYEQYF; DNA: TGTGCCAGCAGCCAGACAGCTGTCCGTTACTACGAGCAGTACTTC
J: TRBJ2-3; V: TRBV2; D: NA; size: many; CDR3: CASFGGRPDTQYF; DNA: TGTGCCAGTTTCGGCGGGCGCCCAGATACGCAGTATTTT
J: TRBJ2-5; V: TRBV19; D: NA; size: NA; CDR3: CASSTGRSYGETQYF; DNA: TGTGCCAGTAGTACCGGAAGAAGTTACGGGGAGACCCAGTACTTC
J: TRBJ2-7; V: TRBV20-1; D: TRBD2; size: many; CDR3: CSARATKGLAMDEQYF; DNA: TGCAGTGCCCGAGCAACCAAGGGACTAGCTATGGACGAGCAGTACTTC
J: TRBJ1-5; V: TRBV25-1; D: NA; size: NA; CDR3: CASSDSAPNQPQHF; DNA: TGTGCCAGCAGTGACTCGGCACCAAATCAGCCCCAGCATTTT
J: TRBJ1-1; V: TRBV19; D: NA; size: NA; CDR3: CASKSLPRHTEAFF; DNA: TGTGCCAGTAAGAGTCTACCGCGACACACTGAAGCTTTCTTT
J: TRBJ2-1; V: TRBV2; D: NA; size: NA; CDR3: CASSATPGRFF; DNA: TGTGCCAGCAGTGCTACCCCCGGGCGGTTCTTC
J: TRBJ1-6; V: TRBV7-8; D: NA; size: NA; CDR3: CASSPERILHF; DNA: TGTGCCAGCAGCCCGGAAAGAATCCTCCACTTT
J: TRBJ2-7; V: TRBV6-5; D: NA; size: many; CDR3: CASSYSPGGSYEQYF; DNA: TGTGCCAGCAGTTACTCACCCGGGGGCTCCTACGAGCAGTACTTC
J: TRBJ2-7; V: TRBV7-8; D: TRBD1; size: many; CDR3: CASSLGRGTEQYF; DNA: TGTGCCAGCAGCTTGGGCAGGGGGACCGAGCAGTACTTC
J: TRBJ2-7; V: TRBV28; D: NA; size: NA; CDR3: CASSLFGPGYEQYF; DNA: TGTGCCAGCAGTTTATTCGGCCCGGGGTACGAGCAGTACTTC
J: TRBJ2-6; V: TRBV2; D: NA; size: many; CDR3: CAGGQLDFGANVLTF; DNA: TGTGCCGGCGGACAGTTAGATTTTGGGGCCAACGTCCTGACTTTC
J: TRBJ2-1; V: TRBV20-1; D: TRBD2; size: few; CDR3: CSARGEREAGFNEQFF; DNA: TGCAGTGCTAGAGGCGAGCGGGAGGCCGGATTCAATGAGCAGTTCTTC
J: TRBJ2-5; V: TRBV7-2; D: TRBD2; size: many; CDR3: CASSLAGGWETQYF; DNA: TGTGCCAGCAGCCTAGCGGGAGGTTGGGAGACCCAGTACTTC
J: TRBJ1-5; V: TRBV12-3/TRBV12-4; D: TRBD1; size: many; CDR3: CASSRGQGAQPQHF; DNA: TGTGCCAGCAGTCGCGGACAGGGAGCTCAGCCCCAGCATTTT
J: TRBJ2-1; V: TRBV2; D: NA; size: NA; CDR3: CASSGGGGNEQFF; DNA: TGTGCCAGCAGTGGAGGGGGAGGCAATGAGCAGTTCTTC
J: TRBJ2-1; V: TRBV20-1; D: TRBD2; size: many; CDR3: CSAPGTSVGNEQFF; DNA: TGCAGTGCTCCCGGGACTAGCGTCGGCAATGAGCAGTTCTTC
J: TRBJ1-2; V: TRBV29-1; D: NA; size: many; CDR3: CSVGGGVDGYTF; DNA: TGCAGCGTTGGGGGGGGAGTAGATGGCTACACCTTC